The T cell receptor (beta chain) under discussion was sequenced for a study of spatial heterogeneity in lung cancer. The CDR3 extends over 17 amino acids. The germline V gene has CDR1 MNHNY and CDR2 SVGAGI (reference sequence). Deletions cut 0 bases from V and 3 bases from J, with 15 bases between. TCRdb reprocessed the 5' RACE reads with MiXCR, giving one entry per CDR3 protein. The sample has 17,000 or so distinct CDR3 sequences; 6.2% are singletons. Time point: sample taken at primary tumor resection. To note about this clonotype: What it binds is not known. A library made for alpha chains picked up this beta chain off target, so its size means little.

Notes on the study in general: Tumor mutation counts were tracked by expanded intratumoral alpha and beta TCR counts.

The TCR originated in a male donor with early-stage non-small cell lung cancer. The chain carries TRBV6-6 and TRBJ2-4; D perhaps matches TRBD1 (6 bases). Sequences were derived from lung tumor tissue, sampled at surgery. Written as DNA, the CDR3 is TGTGCCAGCAGTTACTCCGAGGGGGATTACGTCAAAAACATTCAGTACTTC. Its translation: CASSYSEGDYVKNIQYF.